This entry is about one T cell receptor beta chain. The CDR3 contains 16 residues. Trimming took 4 bases from V and 2 from J; bases not matched to a gene: 4. Germline V gene sequence: CDR1 KGHDR, CDR2 SFDVKD. The data are from a study of blood T cell repertoires in COVID-19. As for the study in general: T cells, B-cell-depleted T cells, or PBMCs provided the cDNA or gDNA that served as material.

Profiled with immunoSEQ multiplex PCR; TCRdb holds only in-frame clones, not every one. Found here are around 200,000 clones, 85% to 90% of them singletons; the top ten hold about 6%. The sequence was obtained from a man between 60 and 75 years old who had recovered from COVID-19. The sequenced material came from peripheral blood. V is TRBV24-1 and J is TRBJ2-1; 10 positions match TRBD1. The chain's CDR3 is CATSEGDRGTYNEQFF. DNA of the CDR3: TGTGCCACCAGTGAGGGGGACAGGGGAACCTACAATGAGCAGTTCTTC.